This record concerns one TCR beta chain sequence. There are 16 residues in the CDR3. The germline V gene encodes CDR1 MDHEN and CDR2 SYDVKM. The ends were cut back, 3 bases at V and 5 bases at J, with 19 bases in the middle. These data belong to a study of blood T cell repertoires in COVID-19. Sequencing used immunoSEQ multiplex PCR; TCRdb keeps in-frame clones, though not all of them. This sample has 110,000 to 150,000 clones; around 86% occur once, and the top ten carry approximately 10%. The chain has TRBV28 and TRBJ1-2; a weak D match, TRBD1 (6 bases). This clonotype was sampled from a man aged 55 to 70 who had recovered from COVID-19. The sequenced sample was PBMCs or T cells enriched from blood (not recorded which). The CDR3 coding sequence is TGTGCCAGCAGTTTCTCCCCCGGGGGGCGCGGATATGGCTACACCTTC. Translated, it gives CASSFSPGGRGYGYTF.